The next 27 T cell receptor beta chains were all read from a single sample in a study of PD-1 blockade in mismatch repair-deficient tumors. Some clones are missing from TCRdb's copy, which holds only in-frame ones; the method was immunoSEQ multiplex PCR. Of about 38,000 clones in the sample, 75% to 85% were seen once. The material was peripheral blood, obtained 4 weeks after starting pembrolizumab. The source is an adult with mismatch repair-deficient cancer.

The rearrangement links TRBV5-1 to TRBJ2-2, with D unresolved. CDR3 length equals 14 residues. Germline V gene data show CDR1 as SGHRS and CDR2 as YFSETQ. V gave up 5 bases and J gave up 6 bases, with 14 bases separating them. DNA of the CDR3: TGCGCCAGCAGGACGACGGGTGGGGCCGGGGAGCTGTTTTTT. This gives the protein CASRTTGGAGELFF.

The rearrangement links TRBV6-1 to TRBJ2-1; TRBD1 is a possible D gene (5 bases). This CDR3 comprises 12 residues. The V gene lost 6 bases and the J gene lost 8 bases, with 11 bases spanning the gap. The germline V gene has CDR1 MNHNS and CDR2 SASEGT. This CDR3 reads CASRIWGYEQFF. CDR3 bases: TGTGCCAGCAGAATATGGGGCTATGAGCAGTTCTTC.

Worth noting for this clone: Germline is not matched at one junction end, which may reflect a read error. The chain carries TRBV7-9 and TRBJ2-1; possible D gene TRBD2, 6 bases. CDR1 and CDR2 (germline): SEHNR, FQNEAQ (reference sequence). The CDR3 is 16 residues long. The CDR3 DNA is TGTGCCAGCAGTTTAGCTGGCGGGGCCTCCTACAATGAGCAGTTCTTC. It translates to CASSLAGGASYNEQFF. Filled out from reference TRBV7-9 and TRBJ2-1, the complete variable domain reads DTGVSQNPRHKITKRGQNVTFRCDPISEHNRLYWYRQTLGQGPEFLTYFQNEAQLEKSRLLSDRFSAERPKGSFSTLEIQRTEQGDSAMYLCASSLAGGASYNEQFFGPGTRLTVL.

This clone was seen a single time. This CDR3 is CASSPPILGQNTEAFF. CDR3 bases: TGTGCCAGCTCACCACCGATATTGGGACAAAACACTGAAGCTTTCTTT. This chain connects TRBV18 to TRBJ1-1, with a tentative D call TRBD1 (6 bases). This CDR3 has 16 amino acids. Germline V gene sequence: CDR1 KGHSH, CDR2 LQKENI. Trimming removed 0 bases at V and 2 bases at J, with 13 bases between.

This clone appeared a single time. The chain is built from TRBV30 and TRBJ2-7, with no clear D. The CDR3 is 11 amino acids. Trimming left V 3 bases short and J 5 bases short, with 8 bases between. Germline CDR1 and CDR2: GTSNPN and SVGIG (reference sequence). The CDR3, as DNA: TGTGCCTGGAGAAAAGTTGACGAGCAGTACTTC. Translating gives CAWRKVDEQYF. The complete variable domain, with remaining parts taken from reference TRBV30 and TRBJ2-7, reads SQTIHQWPATLVQPVGSPLSLECTVEGTSNPNLYWYRQAAGRGLQLLFYSVGIGQISSEVPQNLSASRPQDRQFILSSKKLLLSDSGFYLCAWRKVDEQYFGPGTRLTVT.

The rearrangement links TRBV27 to TRBJ2-1; the D gene is possibly TRBD2 (5 bases). The CDR3 runs to 15 residues. Trimming cost V 5 bases and J 0 bases, with 11 bases left between them. The germline V gene encodes CDR1 MNHEY and CDR2 SMNVEV (reference sequence). CDR3 nucleotides: TGTGCCAGCAGTCGAAGCGGTTACTCCTACAATGAGCAGTTCTTC. Translating gives CASSRSGYSYNEQFF.

This clone was seen just once. This rearrangement joins TRBV5-6 to TRBJ2-7; no definite D call. Trimming left V 0 bases short and J 3 bases short, with 7 bases between. Per germline, CDR1 SGHDT and CDR2 YYEEEE. The CDR3 runs to 13 residues. CDR3 coding DNA: TGTGCCAGCAGCTTGGGACATATCTACGAGCAGTACTTC. As protein: CASSLGHIYEQYF.

The chain combines TRBV6-4 with TRBJ2-1, with D perhaps TRBD2 (6 bases). V dropped 5 bases and J dropped 6 bases, with 17 bases sitting between them. Germline V gives CDR1 MRHNA, CDR2 SNTAGT. The CDR3 is 15 residues long. The CDR3 protein is CASSSGQGGVNEQFF. The CDR3 DNA sequence: TGTGCCAGCAGTAGCGGTCAGGGAGGAGTCAATGAGCAGTTCTTC.

V gene TRBV11-3 combines with J gene TRBJ1-2, with D possibly being TRBD1 (5 bases). This CDR3 region has 13 residues. Germline V gene sequence: CDR1 SGHNT, CDR2 YENEEA. The germline V and J ends were trimmed by 1 base and 2 bases, with 5 bases remaining between them. The CDR3 DNA is TGTGCCAGCAGCTTAGGACAGAACTATGGCTACACCTTC. The encoded protein is CASSLGQNYGYTF. The variable domain in full, completed from reference TRBV11-3 and TRBJ1-2, reads EAGVVQSPRYKIIEKKQPVAFWCNPISGHNTLYWYLQNLGQGPELLIRYENEEAVDDSQLPKDRFSAERLKGVDSTLKIQPAELGDSAVYLCASSLGQNYGYTFGSGTRLTVV.

This clone was seen a few times. This chain links TRBV7-9 with TRBJ1-2; TRBD1 is a possible D gene (5 bases). The CDR3 spans 15 residues. Trimming removed 3 bases at V and 3 bases at J, with 14 bases between. CDR1 and CDR2 from the germline V gene are SEHNR and FQNEAQ (reference sequence). CDR3 sequence: CASSFGGVAYYGYTF. As DNA, the CDR3 is TGTGCCAGCAGCTTCGGGGGGGTGGCCTACTATGGCTACACCTTC.

This sequence joins TRBV10-3 and TRBJ2-2; 7 positions agree with TRBD1. CDR1 is ENHRY and CDR2 is SYGVKD in the germline V gene. With 10 bases clipped from V and 8 bases from J, the junction kept 4 bases outside the gene matches. The CDR3 sequence is 11 residues long. The CDR3 DNA sequence: TGTGCCACCGTACAGGGGGGGGAGCTGTTTTTT. Translating it yields CATVQGGELFF.

This rearrangement joins TRBV11-2 to TRBJ1-2, with D perhaps TRBD1 (5 bases). The CDR3 loop spans 13 amino acids. Germline V gene data show CDR1 as SGHAT and CDR2 as FQNNGV. Between the trimmed V and J ends, which lost 3 bases and 3 bases, there was a span of 8 bases. CDR3 nucleotide sequence: TGTGCCAGCAGCTTGGGGCGGGACTATGGCTACACCTTC. It encodes CASSLGRDYGYTF.

The chain has TRBV6-1 and TRBJ2-2, with TRBD2 as a possible D gene (6 bases). V gave up 4 bases and J gave up 3 bases, with 15 bases separating them. CDR1 is MNHNS and CDR2 is SASEGT in the germline V gene. This CDR3 has 16 residues. CDR3 nucleotides: TGTGCCAGCAGTGCAGTGGAGGGAAGCGACACCGGGGAGCTGTTTTTT. This codes for CASSAVEGSDTGELFF.

This CDR3 is CASSRREGTEAFF. The CDR3 DNA sequence: TGTGCCAGTAGTCGGCGTGAGGGGACTGAAGCTTTCTTT. The chain links TRBV19 to TRBJ1-1; D might be TRBD1 (5 bases). Germline V gene sequence: CDR1 LNHDA, CDR2 SQIVND (reference sequence). Trimming took off 5 bases at V and 5 bases at J, with 12 bases between the two ends. This CDR3 is built from 13 residues.

The J gene is TRBJ2-1, the V gene TRBV19; 9 positions agree with TRBD2. V lost 0 bases to trimming and J lost 3 bases; unmatched junction nucleotides: 3. Germline V lookup: CDR1 LNHDA, CDR2 SQIVND (reference sequence). The CDR3 consists of 16 residues. CDR3 coding DNA: TGTGCCAGTAGTATAGATGCACTAGCGGGCTACAATGAGCAGTTCTTC. Protein: CASSIDALAGYNEQFF.

This chain uses TRBV2 with TRBJ1-5; TRBD1 is a possible D gene (5 bases). The V end lost 3 bases, the J end lost 1 base, and 19 bases lay between the germline ends. Germline-derived CDR1 and CDR2 are SNHLY and FYNNEI. The CDR3 totals 18 residues. CDR3 in DNA: TGTGCCAGCAGTGACGGGCAGGGTGTCCCCCCGAGCAATCAGCCCCAGCATTTT. Amino acids: CASSDGQGVPPSNQPQHF.

The chain employs TRBV7-2 and TRBJ1-5, with D uncertain. The germline CDR1 and CDR2 sequences are SGHTA and FQGNSA. This CDR3 has 15 residues. The ends were cut back, 4 bases at V and 2 bases at J, with 12 bases in the middle. CDR3 DNA sequence: TGTGCCAGCAGCTCGCTAGGGATGGGCAATCAGCCCCAGCATTTT. Translated, it gives CASSSLGMGNQPQHF.

The CDR3 coding sequence is TGTGCCAGCAGATTTATAGGGACAGAGAGCACAGATACGCAGTATTTT. It encodes CASRFIGTESTDTQYF. The chain links TRBV13 to TRBJ2-3, with 7 bases matching TRBD1. Germline V gene lookup returns CDR1 PRHDT and CDR2 FYEKMQ (reference sequence). With V trimmed by 6 bases and J by 0 bases, 9 bases remained unmatched. This CDR3 contains 16 residues.

This chain joins TRBV6-1 and TRBJ1-1; D perhaps matches TRBD1 (5 bases). With 7 bases removed from V and 4 bases from J, the gap between germline ends came to 13 bases. The CDR3 is made up of 13 amino acids. Germline CDR1 is MNHNS and CDR2 is SASEGT. The CDR3 protein is CASNQGEVTEAFF. CDR3 bases: TGTGCCAGCAATCAGGGCGAGGTCACTGAAGCTTTCTTT.

V gene TRBV4-1 combines with J gene TRBJ1-4; D unresolved. CDR1 and CDR2 from the germline V gene are MGHRA and YSYEKL. Trimming removed 0 bases at V and 7 bases at J, with 12 bases between. CDR3 length equals 15 residues. The chain's CDR3 is CASSQDAVFREKLFF. The CDR3 region has the DNA TGCGCCAGCAGCCAAGATGCTGTTTTTCGTGAAAAACTGTTTTTT.

V is TRBV2 and J is TRBJ2-3, with D tentatively TRBD1 (6 bases). Germline V gives CDR1 SNHLY, CDR2 FYNNEI. V dropped 7 bases and J dropped 2 bases, with 13 bases sitting between them. The CDR3 contains 14 residues. CDR3 nucleotides: TGTGCCAGCACCAGGGGACAACCCACAGATACGCAGTATTTT. It encodes CASTRGQPTDTQYF.

The gene calls are TRBV7-8 and TRBJ1-3, with D uncertain. Germline V CDR1 and CDR2: SGHVS, FQNEAQ. This CDR3 has 16 amino acids. Trimming left V 5 bases short and J 4 bases short, with 18 bases between. CDR3 in amino acids: CASSHDSGKGGNTIYF. The CDR3 nucleotides read TGTGCCAGCAGCCACGACTCGGGGAAAGGGGGAAACACCATATATTTT.

This chain connects TRBV6-4 to TRBJ1-1; D not resolved. This CDR3 comprises 13 residues. Germline CDR1 is MRHNA and CDR2 is SNTAGT. V shed 0 bases and J shed 1 base, with 3 bases lying between them. This chain's CDR3 is CASSDSSNTEAFF. CDR3 DNA sequence: TGTGCCAGCAGTGACTCATCGAACACTGAAGCTTTCTTT.

The genes are TRBV2 and TRBJ1-2; D is perhaps TRBD1 (6 bases). Germline V gives CDR1 SNHLY, CDR2 FYNNEI. The CDR3 has 11 residues. With 5 bases removed from V and 10 bases from J, the gap between germline ends came to 11 bases. CDR3 DNA sequence: TGTGCCAGCAGTTACAGGGAGGACTACACCTTC. This translates into CASSYREDYTF. The complete variable domain, with remaining parts taken from reference TRBV2 and TRBJ1-2, reads EPEVTQTPSHQVTQMGQEVILRCVPISNHLYFYWYRQILGQKVEFLVSFYNNEISEKSEIFDDQFSVERPDGSNFTLKIRSTKLEDSAMYFCASSYREDYTFGSGTRLTVV.

This clone was found once. The chain recombines TRBV4-3 with TRBJ1-4, with 8 bases lining up with TRBD1. This CDR3 is 15 amino acids long. Trimming took 3 bases from V and 4 from J; bases not matched to a gene: 4. Germline CDR1 and CDR2: LGHNA and YSLEER. The DNA for the CDR3 is TGCGCCAGCAGCCATGCAGGGGGCGTTAATGAAAAACTGTTTTTT. It specifies CASSHAGGVNEKLFF.

Only a few counts were recorded for this clone. The J gene is TRBJ1-5, the V gene TRBV30, with 7 bases aligning to TRBD1. The CDR3 has 16 amino acids. V shed 2 bases, J shed 6 bases, and the junction held 13 bases outside the gene matches. The germline CDR1 and CDR2 sequences are GTSNPN and SVGIG (reference sequence). CDR3 in amino acids: CAWSLHTGAGGQPQHF. The CDR3 DNA sequence: TGTGCCTGGAGTCTCCACACAGGGGCGGGAGGTCAGCCCCAGCATTTT.

V gene TRBV27 combines with J gene TRBJ2-3; the match to TRBD1 covers 7 bases. Germline-derived CDR1 and CDR2 are MNHEY and SMNVEV (reference sequence). J lost 5 bases, V lost 8 bases, and 10 bases had no gene match. The length of the CDR3 is 14 residues. The CDR3 sequence is CASLGTVGGDTQYF. In nucleotides, the CDR3 is TGTGCCAGCCTAGGGACAGTTGGGGGAGATACGCAGTATTTT.